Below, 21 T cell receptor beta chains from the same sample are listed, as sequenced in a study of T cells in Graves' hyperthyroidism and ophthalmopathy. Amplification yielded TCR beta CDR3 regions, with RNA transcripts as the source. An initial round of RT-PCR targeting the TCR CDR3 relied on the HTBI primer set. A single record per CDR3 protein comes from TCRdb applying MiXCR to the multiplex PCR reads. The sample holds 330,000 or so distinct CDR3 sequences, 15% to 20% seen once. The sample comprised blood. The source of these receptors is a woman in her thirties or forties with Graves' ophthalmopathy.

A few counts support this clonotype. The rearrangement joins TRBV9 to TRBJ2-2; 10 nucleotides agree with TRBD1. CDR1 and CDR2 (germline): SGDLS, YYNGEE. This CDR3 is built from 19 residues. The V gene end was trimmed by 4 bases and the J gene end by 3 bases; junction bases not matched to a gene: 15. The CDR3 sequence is CASSPRSKDRGRDTGELFF. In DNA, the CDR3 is TGTGCCAGCAGCCCAAGATCCAAGGACAGGGGGAGGGACACCGGGGAGCTGTTTTTT. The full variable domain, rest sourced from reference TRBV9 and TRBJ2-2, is DSGVTQTPKHLITATGQRVTLRCSPRSGDLSVYWYQQSLDQGLQFLIQYYNGEERAKGNILERFSAQQFPDLHSELNLSSLELGDSALYFCASSPRSKDRGRDTGELFFGEGSRLTVL.

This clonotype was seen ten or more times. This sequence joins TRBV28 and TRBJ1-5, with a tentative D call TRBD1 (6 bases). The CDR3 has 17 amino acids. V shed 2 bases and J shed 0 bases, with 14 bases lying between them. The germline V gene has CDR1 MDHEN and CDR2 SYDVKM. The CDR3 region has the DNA TGTGCCAGCAGTTTAAACAGGGAGGGGCATAGCAATCAGCCCCAGCATTTT. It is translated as CASSLNREGHSNQPQHF. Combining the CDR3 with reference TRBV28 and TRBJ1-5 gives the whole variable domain DVKVTQSSRYLVKRTGEKVFLECVQDMDHENMFWYRQDPGLGLRLIYFSYDVKMKEKGDIPEGYSVSREKKERFSLILESASTNQTSMYLCASSLNREGHSNQPQHFGDGTRLSIL.

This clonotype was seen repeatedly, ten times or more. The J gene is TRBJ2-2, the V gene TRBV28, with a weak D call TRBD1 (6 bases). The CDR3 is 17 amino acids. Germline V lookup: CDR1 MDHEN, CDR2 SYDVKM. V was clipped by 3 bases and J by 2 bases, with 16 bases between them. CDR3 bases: TGTGCCAGCAGTTTCGTACCGGGACACCCAAACACCGGGGAGCTGTTTTTT. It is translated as CASSFVPGHPNTGELFF. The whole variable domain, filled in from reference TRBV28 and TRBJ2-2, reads DVKVTQSSRYLVKRTGEKVFLECVQDMDHENMFWYRQDPGLGLRLIYFSYDVKMKEKGDIPEGYSVSREKKERFSLILESASTNQTSMYLCASSFVPGHPNTGELFFGEGSRLTVL.

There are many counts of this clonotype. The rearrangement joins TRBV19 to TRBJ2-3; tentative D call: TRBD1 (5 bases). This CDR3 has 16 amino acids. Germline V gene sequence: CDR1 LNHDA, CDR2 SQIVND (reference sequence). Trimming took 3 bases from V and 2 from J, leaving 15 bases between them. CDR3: CASSIFRQSDTDTQYF. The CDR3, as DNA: TGTGCCAGTAGTATTTTCCGACAGAGCGACACAGATACGCAGTATTTT.

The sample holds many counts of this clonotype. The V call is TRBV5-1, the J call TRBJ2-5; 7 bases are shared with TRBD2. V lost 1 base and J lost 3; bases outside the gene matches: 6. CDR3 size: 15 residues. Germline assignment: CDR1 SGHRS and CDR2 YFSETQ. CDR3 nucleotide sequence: TGCGCCAGCAGCTTGAGGGGACTACCCAAAGAGACCCAGTACTTC. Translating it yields CASSLRGLPKETQYF.

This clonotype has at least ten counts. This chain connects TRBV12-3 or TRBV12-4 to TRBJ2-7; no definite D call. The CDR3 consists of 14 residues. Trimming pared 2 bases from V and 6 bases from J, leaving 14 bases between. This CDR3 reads CASSLSRRGSEQYF. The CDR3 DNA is TGTGCCAGCAGTTTAAGCCGTCGCGGATCCGAGCAGTACTTC.

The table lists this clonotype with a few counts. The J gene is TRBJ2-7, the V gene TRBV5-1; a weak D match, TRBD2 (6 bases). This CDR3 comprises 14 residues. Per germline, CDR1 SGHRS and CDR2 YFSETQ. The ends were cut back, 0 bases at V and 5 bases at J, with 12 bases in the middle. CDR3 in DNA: TGCGCCAGCAGCTTGGCCGGGGGAGTCAACGAGCAGTACTTC. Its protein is CASSLAGGVNEQYF.

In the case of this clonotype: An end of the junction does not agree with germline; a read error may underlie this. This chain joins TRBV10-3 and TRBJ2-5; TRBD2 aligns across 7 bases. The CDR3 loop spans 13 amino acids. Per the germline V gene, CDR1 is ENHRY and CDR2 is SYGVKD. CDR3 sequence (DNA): TGTGCCATGAGTGAGCGGGAAACAGAGACTCAGTACTTC. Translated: CAMSERETETQYF.

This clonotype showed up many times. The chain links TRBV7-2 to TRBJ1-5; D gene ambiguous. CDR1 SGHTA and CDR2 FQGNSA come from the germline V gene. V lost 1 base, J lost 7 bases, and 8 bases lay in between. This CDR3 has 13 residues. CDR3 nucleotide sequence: TGTGCCAGCAGCTTAGAGCGGGCCCAGCCCCAGCATTTT. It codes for CASSLERAQPQHF.

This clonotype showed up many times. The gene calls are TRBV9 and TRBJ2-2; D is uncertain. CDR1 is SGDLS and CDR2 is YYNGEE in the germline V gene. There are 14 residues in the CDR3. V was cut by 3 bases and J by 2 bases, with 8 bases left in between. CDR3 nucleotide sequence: TGTGCCAGCAGCGCGACGGGCAACACCGGGGAGCTGTTTTTT. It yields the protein CASSATGNTGELFF. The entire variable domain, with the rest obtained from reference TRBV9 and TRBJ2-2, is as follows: DSGVTQTPKHLITATGQRVTLRCSPRSGDLSVYWYQQSLDQGLQFLIQYYNGEERAKGNILERFSAQQFPDLHSELNLSSLELGDSALYFCASSATGNTGELFFGEGSRLTVL.

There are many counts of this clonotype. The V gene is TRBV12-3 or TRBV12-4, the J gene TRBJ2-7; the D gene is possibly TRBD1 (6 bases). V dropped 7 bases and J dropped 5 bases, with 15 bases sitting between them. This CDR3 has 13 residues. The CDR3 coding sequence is TGTGCCAGCAAAATACCCAGGGGCAACGAGCAGTACTTC. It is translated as CASKIPRGNEQYF.

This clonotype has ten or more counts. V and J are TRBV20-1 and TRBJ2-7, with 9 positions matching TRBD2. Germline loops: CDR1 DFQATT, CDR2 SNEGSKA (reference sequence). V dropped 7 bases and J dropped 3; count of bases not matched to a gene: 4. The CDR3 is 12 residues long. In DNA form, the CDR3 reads TGCAGTGTTCCGACTAGCGGCTACGAGCAGTACTTC. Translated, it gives CSVPTSGYEQYF.

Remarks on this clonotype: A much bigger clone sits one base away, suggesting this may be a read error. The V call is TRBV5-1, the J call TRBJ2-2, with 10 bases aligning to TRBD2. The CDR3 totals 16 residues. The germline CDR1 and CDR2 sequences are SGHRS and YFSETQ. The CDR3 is CASSLAASGSTWELFF. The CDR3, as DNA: TGCGCCAGCAGCTTGGCTGCTAGCGGGAGCACCTGGGAGCTGTTTTTT.

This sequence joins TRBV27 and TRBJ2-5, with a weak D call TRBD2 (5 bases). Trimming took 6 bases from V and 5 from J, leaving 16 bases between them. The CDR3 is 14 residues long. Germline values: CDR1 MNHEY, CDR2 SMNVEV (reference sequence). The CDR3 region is CASSLSSGTETQYF. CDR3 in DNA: TGTGCCAGCAGCCTATCCTCGGGAACGGAGACCCAGTACTTC.

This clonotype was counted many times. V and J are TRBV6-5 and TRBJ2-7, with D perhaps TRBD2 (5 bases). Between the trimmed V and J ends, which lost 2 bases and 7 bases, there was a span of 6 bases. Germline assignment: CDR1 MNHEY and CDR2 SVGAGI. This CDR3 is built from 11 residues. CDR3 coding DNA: TGTGCCAGCAGTTACGGCGGGGAGCAGTACTTC. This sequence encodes CASSYGGEQYF.

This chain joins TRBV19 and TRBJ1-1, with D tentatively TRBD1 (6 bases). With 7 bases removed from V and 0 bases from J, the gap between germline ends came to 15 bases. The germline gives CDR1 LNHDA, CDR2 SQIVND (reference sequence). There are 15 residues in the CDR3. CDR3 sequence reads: CASTPQGTMNTEAFF. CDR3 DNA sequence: TGTGCCAGTACTCCACAGGGCACCATGAACACTGAAGCTTTCTTT. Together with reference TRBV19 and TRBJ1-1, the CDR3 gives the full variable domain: DGGITQSPKYLFRKEGQNVTLSCEQNLNHDAMYWYRQDPGQGLRLIYYSQIVNDFQKGDIAEGYSVSREKKESFPLTVTSAQKNPTAFYLCASTPQGTMNTEAFFGQGTRLTVV.

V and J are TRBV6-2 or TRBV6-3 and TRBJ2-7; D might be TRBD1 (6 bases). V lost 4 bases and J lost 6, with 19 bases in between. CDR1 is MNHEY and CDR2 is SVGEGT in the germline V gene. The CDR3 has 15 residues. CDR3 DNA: TGTGCCAGCAGTTTCACGCGCGGGCAGGGGCCCGAGCAGTACTTC. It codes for CASSFTRGQGPEQYF.

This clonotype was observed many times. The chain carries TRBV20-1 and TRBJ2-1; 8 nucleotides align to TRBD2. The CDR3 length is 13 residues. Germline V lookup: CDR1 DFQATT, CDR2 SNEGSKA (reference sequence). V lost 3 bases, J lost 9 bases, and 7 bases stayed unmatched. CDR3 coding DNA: TGCAGTGCTAGCGGGAGGGCGAGTAGTGAGCAGTTCTTC. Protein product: CSASGRASSEQFF.

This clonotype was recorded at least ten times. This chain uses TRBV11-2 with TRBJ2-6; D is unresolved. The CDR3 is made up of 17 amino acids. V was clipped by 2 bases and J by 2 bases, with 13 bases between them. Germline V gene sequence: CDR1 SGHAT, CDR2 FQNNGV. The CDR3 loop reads CASSLSLVAAGANVLTF. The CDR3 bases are TGTGCCAGCAGCTTATCCTTGGTCGCGGCTGGGGCCAACGTCCTGACTTTC.

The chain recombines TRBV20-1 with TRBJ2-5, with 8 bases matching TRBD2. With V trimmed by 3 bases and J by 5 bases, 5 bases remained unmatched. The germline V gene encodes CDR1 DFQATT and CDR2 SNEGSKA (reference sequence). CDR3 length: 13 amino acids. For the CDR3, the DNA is TGCAGTGCTAGTAGAGCGGGAGTTGAGACCCAGTACTTC. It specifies CSASRAGVETQYF.

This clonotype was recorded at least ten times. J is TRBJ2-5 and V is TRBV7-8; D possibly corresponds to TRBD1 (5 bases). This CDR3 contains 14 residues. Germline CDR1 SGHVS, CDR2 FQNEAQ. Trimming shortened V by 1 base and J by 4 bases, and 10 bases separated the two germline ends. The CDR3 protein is CASSLGNTGETQYF. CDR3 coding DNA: TGTGCCAGCAGCTTAGGTAACACAGGAGAGACCCAGTACTTC.